This TCR beta chain emerged from a study of T cells in narcolepsy. Regarding the study as a whole: Autoreactive clonotypes reportedly recurred in blood of same and different patients, not controls.

CDR1 is MNHNY and CDR2 is SVGAGI in the germline V gene (reference sequence). There are 11 residues in the CDR3. V was shortened by 8 bases and J by 6 bases, with 9 bases between the two germline ends. In the case of this clone: As yet, its antigen is unknown.

Sequenced by immunoSEQ multiplex PCR; TCRdb stores in-frame clones only, minus some. The top ten hold more than 0.9% of the sample, which has tens of thousands of clones, approximately 88% seen once. The chain combines TRBV6-6 with TRBJ2-3; no clear D. Sequencing was carried out using CD45RA- memory CD4+ T cells from PBMCs. The receptor was derived from a human donor with narcolepsy. In nucleotides, the CDR3 is TGTGCCAGCCGTCGGGCGGATACGCAGTATTTT. It encodes CASRRADTQYF.